These 28 T cell receptor beta chains were sequenced from one sample in a study of shared clonotypes between healthy human individuals. Using immunoSEQ multiplex PCR, the repertoire was profiled, and TCRdb retains in-frame clones only, with some absent. The sample carries about 490,000 clones, about three quarters recorded once. The specimen was PBMCs. These receptors were collected from a woman in her thirties or forties in good health. Some clones in this sample may be carry-over from other donors' samples.

This chain links TRBV5-6 with TRBJ2-1; 9 nucleotides line up with TRBD1. The V gene's germline CDR1 is SGHDT and CDR2 YYEEEE. The CDR3 sequence is 14 residues long. Unmatched junction bases numbered 7, after V lost 2 bases and J lost 10 bases. CDR3 coding DNA: TGTGCCAGCAGCTTCCGGGACAGGGAGGGGGAGCAGTTCTTC. Amino acids: CASSFRDREGEQFF.

The J gene is TRBJ2-3, the V gene TRBV29-1; D is unclear. The V gene lost 5 bases and the J gene lost 2 bases, with 11 bases spanning the gap. Germline values: CDR1 SQVTM, CDR2 ANQGSEA. The CDR3 is made up of 13 amino acids. The CDR3 is CSVNTASTDTQYF. CDR3 nucleotides: TGCAGCGTTAACACAGCCTCCACAGATACGCAGTATTTT.

V and J are TRBV7-9 and TRBJ2-1; no definite D call. V was cut by 2 bases and J by 4 bases, with 6 bases left in between. The CDR3 extends over 13 amino acids. Looked up from germline, CDR1 is SEHNR and CDR2 is FQNEAQ (reference sequence). The CDR3 coding sequence is TGTGCCAGCAGCTTATCCGAATACAATGAGCAGTTCTTC. Its protein product is CASSLSEYNEQFF.

This clone was recorded a few times. The chain recombines TRBV30 with TRBJ2-6; D remains unclear. With 0 bases removed from V and 0 bases from J, the gap between germline ends came to 9 bases. This CDR3 is 16 amino acids long. From germline, CDR1 is GTSNPN and CDR2 SVGIG (reference sequence). DNA for the CDR3: TGTGCCTGGAGTGTAGGGTGGACCTCTGGGGCCAACGTCCTGACTTTC. It specifies CAWSVGWTSGANVLTF.

The chain uses TRBV7-2 and TRBJ2-2; the D is unclear. CDR3 size: 14 residues. Trimming removed 1 base at V and 5 bases at J, with 8 bases between. Germline CDR1 and CDR2: SGHTA and FQGNSA. The CDR3 spells CASSLVLYTGELFF. CDR3 sequence (DNA): TGTGCCAGCAGCTTAGTACTGTATACCGGGGAGCTGTTTTTT. Full variable domain (rest looked up from reference TRBV7-2 and TRBJ2-2): GAGVSQSPSNKVTEKGKDVELRCDPISGHTALYWYRQSLGQGLEFLIYFQGNSAPDKSGLPSDRFSAERTGGSVSTLTIQRTQQEDSAVYLCASSLVLYTGELFFGEGSRLTVL.

Only a few counts were recorded for this clone. This chain joins TRBV5-5 and TRBJ1-3; 9 positions agree with TRBD1. Germline loops: CDR1 SGHKS, CDR2 YYEKEE (reference sequence). This CDR3 has 17 residues. Losses at the gene ends were 4 bases for V and 2 bases for J; bases not matched to a gene: 10. The CDR3 region has the DNA TGTGCCAGCAGCATAAACAGGGGGCTAGGTACTGGAAACACCATATATTTT. It yields the protein CASSINRGLGTGNTIYF.

This clone showed up just a few times. CDR3 in amino acids: CASSLNRGTGELFF. The CDR3 DNA reads TGTGCCAGCAGCTTAAACAGGGGAACCGGGGAGCTGTTTTTT. The J gene is TRBJ2-2, the V gene TRBV11-3; 7 nucleotides match TRBD1. The CDR3 spans 14 residues. The germline CDR1 and CDR2 sequences are SGHNT and YENEEA. J lost 5 bases, V lost 2 bases, and 2 bases had no gene match.

The J gene is TRBJ2-1, the V gene TRBV28; a weak D match, TRBD1 (5 bases). Trimming removed 5 bases at V and 2 bases at J, with 16 bases between. The CDR3 has 16 amino acids. Per germline, CDR1 MDHEN and CDR2 SYDVKM. Here the CDR3 DNA reads TGTGCCAGCAGTACCTCGTCCCAGGGCACCTACAATGAGCAGTTCTTC. Translated: CASSTSSQGTYNEQFF.

The V call is TRBV30, the J call TRBJ1-5, with TRBD1 matching 8 bases. Trimming cost V 1 base and J 0 bases; bases outside gene matches: 11. Per germline, CDR1 GTSNPN and CDR2 SVGIG (reference sequence). This CDR3 region has 18 residues. For the CDR3, the DNA is TGTGCCTGGAGTGCCACCCGGACAGGGTTAGGTAGCAATCAGCCCCAGCATTTT. Its protein is CAWSATRTGLGSNQPQHF. The whole variable domain, filled in from reference TRBV30 and TRBJ1-5, reads SQTIHQWPATLVQPVGSPLSLECTVEGTSNPNLYWYRQAAGRGLQLLFYSVGIGQISSEVPQNLSASRPQDRQFILSSKKLLLSDSGFYLCAWSATRTGLGSNQPQHFGDGTRLSIL.

The chain joins TRBV28 to TRBJ1-4; D possibly corresponds to TRBD1 (5 bases). Germline V lookup: CDR1 MDHEN, CDR2 SYDVKM. The V end was cut by 10 bases, the J end by 5 bases, with 26 bases between. The CDR3 spans 17 residues. The DNA for the CDR3 is TGTGCCAATCAAGGGGCAGATACTTTCCCAAGAAATGAAAAACTGTTTTTT. Amino acids: CANQGADTFPRNEKLFF.

V gene TRBV5-6 combines with J gene TRBJ1-2; 7 bases line up with TRBD1. V trimming: 0 bases; J trimming: 7 bases; junction bases outside the gene matches: 9. The CDR3 covers 15 residues. CDR1 SGHDT and CDR2 YYEEEE come from the germline V gene. CDR3 sequence reads: CASSLGDRVQGGYTF. The CDR3 region has the DNA TGTGCCAGCAGCTTGGGTGACAGGGTCCAGGGTGGCTACACCTTC.

Concerning this clone: A single base is all that separates this from a far larger clone, so a read error is likely. Other DNA sequences in the same sample also yield this CDR3. The chain couples TRBV30 to TRBJ2-5; D is possibly TRBD1 or TRBD2 (5 bases each). TRBJ2-7 explains the end of the DNA better; the J call may be wrong. The CDR3 totals 13 residues. Germline V gene sequence: CDR1 GTSNPN, CDR2 SVGIG (reference sequence). The CDR3 DNA follows: TGCGCCTCGCCGGGACCGTCCATCTACGAGCAGTACTTC. Protein sequence: CASPGPSIYEQYF.

CDR3 protein: CVRSAKSLGQGFYEQYF. CDR3 DNA: TGTGTCAGAAGCGCCAAGTCTTTGGGACAGGGATTCTACGAGCAGTACTTC. The chain has TRBV7-5 and TRBJ2-7; the table gives TRBD1 as D, unverified against the DNA. TRBV7-5 is assigned pseudogene status. The CDR3 sequence is 17 residues long.

CDR3 DNA: TGTGCCAGCAGATTGGGTGTTACGAACACCATATATTTT. Residues: CASRLGVTNTIYF. The rearrangement joins TRBV28 to TRBJ1-3; D gene ambiguous. Trimming took 6 bases from V and 7 from J, leaving 13 bases between them. CDR1 is MDHEN, CDR2 SYDVKM, per germline. This CDR3 comprises 13 residues.

This clone was seen a few times. V and J are TRBV2 and TRBJ2-4; D is unclear. With 8 bases removed from V and 7 bases from J, the gap between germline ends came to 15 bases. The CDR3 runs 13 residues. Germline CDR1 and CDR2: SNHLY and FYNNEI. CDR3 sequence (DNA): TGTGCCAGCGGATGGGCCACGGCGAACATTCAGTACTTC. Protein: CASGWATANIQYF.

The J gene is TRBJ2-3, the V gene TRBV5-1; D is ambiguous. The CDR3 is 14 residues long. The germline CDR1 and CDR2 sequences are SGHRS and YFSETQ. V lost 0 bases, J lost 3 bases, and 8 bases lay in between. The CDR3 is CASSLVDATDTQYF. The CDR3 coding sequence is TGCGCCAGCAGCTTGGTGGACGCGACAGATACGCAGTATTTT.

This clone was seen more than once but under ten times. Here the CDR3 DNA reads TGCGCCAGCAGCACTGAGCCCGTCGGGACCCAGTACTTC. This translates into CASSTEPVGTQYF. The V gene is TRBV5-1, the J gene TRBJ2-5; no clear D gene. Per the germline V gene, CDR1 is SGHRS and CDR2 is YFSETQ. V lost 4 bases to trimming and J lost 7 bases, with 14 bases between them. This CDR3 comprises 13 residues. Full variable domain (remainder filled in from reference TRBV5-1 and TRBJ2-5): KAGVTQTPRYLIKTRGQQVTLSCSPISGHRSVSWYQQTPGQGLQFLFEYFSETQRNKGNFPGRFSGRQFSNSRSEMNVSTLELGDSALYLCASSTEPVGTQYFGPGTRLLVL.

On this clone: The junction departs from the called germline gene at one end, perhaps through a read error. The chain is built from TRBV11-2 and TRBJ2-2; 7 bases agree with TRBD1. The CDR3 totals 15 residues. Per germline, CDR1 SGHAT and CDR2 FQNNGV. The DNA for the CDR3 is TGTGCCAGCAGCCTACTGACAGGGAACTCCGGGGAGCTGTTTTTT. Its protein is CASSLLTGNSGELFF.

In its sample, this clone was seen a few times. The chain recombines TRBV21-1 with TRBJ1-5. TRBV21-1 is recorded as a pseudogene. CDR3 length: 14 residues. The CDR3 DNA sequence: TGTGCCAGCAGCGTGGCAGGGGGGGGCCAGCCCCAGCATTTT. Protein sequence: CASSVAGGGQPQHF.

Comment on this clone: Distinct nucleotide sequences in the sample also encode this CDR3. The J gene is TRBJ2-5, the V gene TRBV18; maybe TRBD1 (5 bases). The CDR3 loop spans 13 amino acids. Trimming removed 3 bases at V and 4 bases at J, with 9 bases between. Germline CDR1 KGHSH, CDR2 LQKENI. The CDR3 coding sequence is TGTGCCAGCTCACCCTCAGGGTTAGAGACCCAGTACTTC. Amino acids: CASSPSGLETQYF. Filled out from reference TRBV18 and TRBJ2-5, the complete variable domain reads NAGVMQNPRHLVRRRGQEARLRCSPMKGHSHVYWYRQLPEEGLKFMVYLQKENIIDESGMPKERFSAEFPKEGPSILRIQQVVRGDSAAYFCASSPSGLETQYFGPGTRLLVL.

Only one count was recorded for this clone. This sequence joins TRBV10-3 and TRBJ2-2; a weak D match, TRBD1 (5 bases). Germline values: CDR1 ENHRY, CDR2 SYGVKD. V was shortened by 11 bases and J by 5 bases, with 15 bases between the two germline ends. The CDR3 spans 13 residues. The CDR3 sequence: CAVYLKGTGELFF. The CDR3 coding sequence is TGTGCCGTATACTTAAAGGGGACCGGGGAGCTGTTTTTT.

This rearrangement joins TRBV10-3 to TRBJ2-1; TRBD2 agrees at 14 bases. V shed 5 bases and J 9 bases; nucleotides not matched to a gene: 18. Germline V gene lookup returns CDR1 ENHRY and CDR2 SYGVKD. The CDR3 is 19 amino acids. CDR3 amino acids: CAISSGLAGVGDLLGEQFF. For the CDR3, the DNA is TGTGCCATCAGTTCGGGACTAGCGGGAGTCGGGGATTTACTGGGTGAGCAGTTCTTC.

The chain uses TRBV10-3 and TRBJ1-3; D is possibly TRBD1 (6 bases). The CDR3 runs 13 residues. V was pared by 7 bases and J by 2 bases, with 9 bases between. CDR1 is ENHRY and CDR2 is SYGVKD in the germline V gene. The CDR3 sequence is CAIKQGPGNTIYF. The CDR3 nucleotides read TGTGCCATCAAGCAGGGGCCTGGAAACACCATATATTTT.

The chain is built from TRBV11-2 and TRBJ1-1, with D possibly being TRBD1 (6 bases). Germline loops: CDR1 SGHAT, CDR2 FQNNGV. The CDR3 has 14 residues. The V end was cut by 5 bases, the J end by 1 base, with 11 bases between. This chain's CDR3 is CASSRTVKNTEAFF. The CDR3 coding sequence is TGTGCCAGCAGCCGGACAGTCAAGAACACTGAAGCTTTCTTT.

The V gene is TRBV13, the J gene TRBJ1-4, with D possibly being TRBD1 (6 bases). V was pared by 8 bases and J by 7 bases, with 14 bases between. Germline V gives CDR1 PRHDT, CDR2 FYEKMQ (reference sequence). The CDR3 runs to 13 residues. The CDR3 is CASSVGTSEKLFF. The CDR3 nucleotides are TGTGCCAGCTCCGTCGGGACAAGTGAAAAACTGTTTTTT. Supplemented by reference TRBV13 and TRBJ1-4, the full variable domain reads AAGVIQSPRHLIKEKRETATLKCYPIPRHDTVYWYQQGPGQDPQFLISFYEKMQSDKGSIPDRFSAQQFSDYHSELNMSSLELGDSALYFCASSVGTSEKLFFGSGTQLSVL.

The chain joins TRBV7-8 to TRBJ2-1; D might be TRBD1 or TRBD2, each matching 7 bases. The CDR3 extends over 14 amino acids. The ends were cut back, 1 base at V and 9 bases at J, with 13 bases in the middle. The V gene's germline CDR1 is SGHVS and CDR2 FQNEAQ. CDR3 bases: TGTGCCAGCAGCTTAGGGGCAGGGGGGGCTGAGCAGTTCTTC. It specifies CASSLGAGGAEQFF.

CDR3 in DNA: TGTGCCATCAGTGAGTCCGGGCTGGCAGGTTACGCTGAAGCTTTCTTT. Amino acids: CAISESGLAGYAEAFF. The chain has TRBV10-3 and TRBJ1-1; no definite D call. Trimming stripped 0 bases from V and 6 bases from J, with 17 bases between. From germline, CDR1 is ENHRY and CDR2 SYGVKD. CDR3 length: 16 amino acids.

The table lists this clone with a count of one. The chain couples TRBV7-2 to TRBJ1-1, with D maybe TRBD1 (6 bases). In germline, CDR1 is SGHTA, CDR2 FQGNSA. V lost 3 bases, J lost 7 bases, and 15 bases lay in between. The CDR3 covers 14 residues. The CDR3 protein is CASSFTGRMGEAFF. CDR3 coding DNA: TGTGCCAGCAGCTTCACAGGGAGGATGGGTGAAGCTTTCTTT.